The clone carrying this T cell receptor (beta chain) has only one observation. The antigen is undetermined. Donors were healthy HIV-negative adults without recent acute infections or vaccinations. The repertoire was sequenced with immunoSEQ multiplex PCR; TCRdb's copy has only in-frame clones and lacks some. This table has hundreds of thousands of clones, approximately 74% appearing once. These data come from a study of shared clonotypes between healthy human individuals. Study-level points and caveats: As a rule, naive subsets had a larger estimated richness than memory subsets.

Germline V gene sequence: CDR1 SEHNR, CDR2 FQNEAQ (reference sequence). V lost 4 bases and J lost 2; bases outside the gene matches: 8. This CDR3 comprises 17 residues. The specimen was memory CD4+ T cells sorted from blood. As for subset: CD45RA-negative fraction. This clonotype was obtained from a woman aged 25-40 years in good health. The chain links TRBV7-9 to TRBJ2-3; the match to TRBD2 covers 11 bases. The CDR3 sequence is CASSSNLAGGLTDTQYF. The CDR3 DNA reads TGTGCCAGCAGCTCCAATCTAGCGGGAGGACTCACAGATACGCAGTATTTT.